This entry lists 7 T cell receptor beta chains sequenced from one sample in a study of blood T cell repertoires in COVID-19. Using immunoSEQ multiplex PCR, the repertoire was profiled, and TCRdb retains in-frame clones only, with some absent. The table includes under 200,000 clones, 84% detected once. Sequenced sample: peripheral blood. All receptors derive from a man aged 35 to 55 who had recovered from COVID-19.

This clone was detected only once. This rearrangement joins TRBV3-1 (or the pseudogene TRBV3-2) to TRBJ2-4, with TRBD1 matching over 9 bases. V gave up 2 bases and J gave up 6 bases; unmatched junction bases: 5. CDR3 length: 15 amino acids. Germline assignment: CDR1 LGHDT and CDR2 YNNKEL (reference sequence). The DNA for the CDR3 is TGTGCCAGCAGCCAATGGACAGGGGAGGGAAACATTCAGTACTTC. It specifies CASSQWTGEGNIQYF.

This chain joins TRBV13 and TRBJ2-7, with D maybe TRBD1 (6 bases). V shed 5 bases and J shed 5 bases, with 13 bases lying between them. The CDR3 has 13 amino acids. CDR1 is PRHDT and CDR2 is FYEKMQ in the germline V gene (reference sequence). This chain's CDR3 is CASSHTRGHEQYF. In DNA, the CDR3 is TGTGCCAGCAGCCATACCAGGGGCCACGAGCAGTACTTC.

The V call is TRBV5-4, the J call TRBJ1-5; D gene ambiguous. V was pared by 0 bases and J by 7 bases, with 11 bases between. The CDR3 covers 14 residues. The V gene's germline CDR1 is SGHNT and CDR2 YYREEE (reference sequence). The CDR3 region is CASSLGGVRQPQHF. For the CDR3, the DNA is TGTGCCAGCAGCTTGGGAGGAGTTAGGCAGCCCCAGCATTTT.

The rearrangement uses TRBV27 and TRBJ1-5, with a possible D match to TRBD1 (6 bases). V was pared by 3 bases and J by 6 bases, with 12 bases between. Germline values: CDR1 MNHEY, CDR2 SMNVEV (reference sequence). CDR3 length equals 14 residues. This chain's CDR3 is CASSFREGGQPQHF. In DNA, the CDR3 is TGTGCCAGCAGTTTTAGGGAAGGGGGTCAGCCCCAGCATTTT.

J is TRBJ1-5 and V is TRBV19; D possibly corresponds to TRBD1 (5 bases). V lost 4 bases to trimming and J lost 7 bases, with 14 bases between them. The germline gives CDR1 LNHDA, CDR2 SQIVND (reference sequence). The CDR3 is 14 amino acids. CDR3 bases: TGTGCCAGTAGTAGAAAGGGGTTCCAGCAGCCCCAGCATTTT. This translates into CASSRKGFQQPQHF.

The chain links TRBV2 to TRBJ2-1, with 9 bases identical to TRBD2. CDR1 SNHLY and CDR2 FYNNEI come from the germline V gene. J lost 8 bases, V lost 0 bases, and 17 bases had no gene match. This CDR3 has 19 residues. The CDR3 bases are TGTGCCAGCAGTGAAGCCCTGTTAGGGCGGGAGGGCCTTTGGGATGAGCAGTTCTTC. This gives the protein CASSEALLGREGLWDEQFF.

The chain carries TRBV10-1 and TRBJ2-7, with 8 bases aligning to TRBD2. Germline-derived CDR1 and CDR2 are WNHNN and SYGVQD (reference sequence). The CDR3 is 16 amino acids. After removal of 0 bases from V and 1 base from J, the junction contained 5 bases not matched to a gene. The DNA for the CDR3 is TGCGCCAGCAGTGAGTCTGGTACTAGCGGATCCTACGAGCAGTACTTC. This sequence encodes CASSESGTSGSYEQYF.